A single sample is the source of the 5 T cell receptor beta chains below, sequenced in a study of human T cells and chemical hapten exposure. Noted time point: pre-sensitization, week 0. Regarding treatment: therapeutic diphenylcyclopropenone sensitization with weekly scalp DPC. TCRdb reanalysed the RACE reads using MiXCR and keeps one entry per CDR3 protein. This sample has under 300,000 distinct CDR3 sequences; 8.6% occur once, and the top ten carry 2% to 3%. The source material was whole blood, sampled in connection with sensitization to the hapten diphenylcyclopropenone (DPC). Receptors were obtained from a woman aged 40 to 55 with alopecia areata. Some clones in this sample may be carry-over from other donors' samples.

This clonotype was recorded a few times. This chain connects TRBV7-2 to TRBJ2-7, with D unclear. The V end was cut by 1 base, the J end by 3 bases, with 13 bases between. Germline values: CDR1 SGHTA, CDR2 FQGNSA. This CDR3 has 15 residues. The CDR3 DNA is TGTGCCAGCAGCTTAGAGAGCACAGCAGACTACGAGCAGTACTTC. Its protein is CASSLESTADYEQYF.

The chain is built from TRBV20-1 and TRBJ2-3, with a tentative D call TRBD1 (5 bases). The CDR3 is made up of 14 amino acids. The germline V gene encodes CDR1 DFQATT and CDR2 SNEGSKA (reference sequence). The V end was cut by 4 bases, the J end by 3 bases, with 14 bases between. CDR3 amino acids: CSANGATGTDTQYF. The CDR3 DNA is TGCAGTGCTAATGGGGCCACCGGGACAGATACGCAGTATTTT.

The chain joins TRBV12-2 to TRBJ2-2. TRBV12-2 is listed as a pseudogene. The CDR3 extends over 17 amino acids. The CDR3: CASRDSCVGINTGELFF. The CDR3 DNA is TGTGCAAGTCGGGATAGTTGTGTGGGGATTAACACCGGGGAGCTGTTTTTT.

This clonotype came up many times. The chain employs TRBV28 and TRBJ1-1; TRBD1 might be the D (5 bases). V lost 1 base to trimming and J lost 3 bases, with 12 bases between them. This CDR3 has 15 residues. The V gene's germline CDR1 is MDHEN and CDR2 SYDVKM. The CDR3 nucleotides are TGTGCCAGCAGTTTATTGGGTTTGGGGGACACTGAAGCTTTCTTT. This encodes CASSLLGLGDTEAFF.

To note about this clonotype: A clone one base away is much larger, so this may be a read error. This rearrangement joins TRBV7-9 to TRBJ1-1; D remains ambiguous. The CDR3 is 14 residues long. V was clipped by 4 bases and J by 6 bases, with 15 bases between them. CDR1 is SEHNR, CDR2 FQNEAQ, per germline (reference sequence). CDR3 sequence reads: CASSSSRVVPEAFF. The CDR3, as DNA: TGTGCCAGCAGCTCGTCGAGGGTAGTACCTGAAGCTTTCTTT.